This T cell receptor (beta chain) was obtained from a study of T cells after yellow fever vaccination (dated by TCRdb to the late 2010s). Describing the broader study: The SMART-Seq v4 Ultra Low Input RNA kit was used to prepare libraries from fractions with low cell numbers. Bulk TCR alpha and beta repertoires were sequenced longitudinally to track T-cell clones before and after primary and booster YFV17D yellow fever vaccination. Two healthy male donors, one aged 18 to 30 and one aged 30 to 40 years, were included in the cohort. Bulk PBMC replicates and cell subsets were isolated from blood drawn at multiple timepoints before and after both primary and secondary immunization. What the research found in general, with its limitations: Computational filtering was required because FACS-sorted repertoires could contain abundant contaminating clonotypes from the bulk population. A small share of clonotypes occurred in both CD4 and CD8 compartments, likely arising from convergent recombination. The study included only two donors, which limits how far the findings can be generalized. Compared with the primary T-cell response, the secondary T-cell response was weaker but faster, peaking on day 5 rather than day 15. After the booster, most clones that had expanded after primary vaccination were detected again (over 95% of CD4 and 70% to 90% of CD8), suggesting broad maintenance of memory.

The germline V gene (reference sequence) yields DFQATT for CDR1 and SNEGSKA for CDR2. Counted from cysteine to phenylalanine, this CDR3 has 17 amino acids. The kept DNA is CDR3 alone, 51 bases in frame from the first base. Unmatched junction bases come to 19, with V trimmed by 3 bases and J by 9 bases. This clonotype was seen only a few times. Its specific antigen is unknown. No base qualities exist here, and no much larger clone lies one base off it. TCR cDNA was synthesized by 5'RACE template switching, which introduced a universal primer site and unique molecular identifiers. Priming of cDNA synthesis was performed from both the TCR alpha and TCR beta constant segments. Two PCR steps were used to amplify libraries, with sample barcodes and sequencing adapters being added in the second step. Sequencing of libraries was performed on Illumina HiSeq 2500 (2x100 bp) or NovaSeq (2x150 bp). The source study handled its data this way. Reads were demultiplexed and collapsed into UMI consensus sequences with MIGEC, and V(D)J alignment was performed with MiXCR. Vaccine-responding clonotypes were identified with edgeR using replicate PBMC samples, with FDR below 0.01 and a log2 fold change above 5 up to day 15 being required. Bulk clonotypes were assigned CD4 or CD8 identity according to which sequenced CD4 or CD8 repertoire held them at higher abundance. The public sequencing data were trimmed at Q25 with fastp and processed into clonotypes with MiXCR by TCRdb, which kept only in-frame beta chains. Each CDR3 protein gets just one entry, which takes the most common genes and DNA from the rows behind it. TCRdb's processing, not the study's, gives the V and J calls here. Here the sample has over 110,000 distinct CDR3 sequences; over 7% occur a single time. The ten largest make up about 0.73% of the sample.

The treatment or condition label corresponds to: live attenuated yellow fever vaccine strain. A standard Ficoll-Paque protocol was used to isolate PBMCs from peripheral blood. CD4 and CD8 T-cell fractions were isolated with Dynabeads CD4 and CD8 positive selection kits. TriZol was used to extract RNA from bulk PBMCs, from CD4 and CD8 fractions, and from dextramer-positive and dextramer-negative fractions. The chain is assembled from TRBV20-1 and TRBJ2-1; 8 central nucleotides agree with TRBD2. The clonotype originates from a man younger than 45 who received the YFV17D yellow fever vaccine. Here the sequenced sample was CD4+ T cells sorted from PBMCs, taken 5 days after the yellow fever booster vaccination. At the DNA level, the sequence is TGCAGTGCTAGGTCACTCTTCCTAGCGGGCGGGCCTCGTGAGCAGTTCTTC. This is translated as CSARSLFLAGGPREQFF.